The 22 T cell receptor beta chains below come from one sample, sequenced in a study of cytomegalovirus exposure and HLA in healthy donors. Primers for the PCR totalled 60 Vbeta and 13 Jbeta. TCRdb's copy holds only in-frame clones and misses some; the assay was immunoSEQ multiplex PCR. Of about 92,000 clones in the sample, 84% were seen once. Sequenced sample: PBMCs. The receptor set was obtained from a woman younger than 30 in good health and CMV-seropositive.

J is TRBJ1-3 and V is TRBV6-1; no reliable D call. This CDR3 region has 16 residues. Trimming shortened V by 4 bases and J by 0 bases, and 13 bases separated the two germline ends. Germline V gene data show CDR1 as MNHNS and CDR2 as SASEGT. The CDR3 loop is CASSARSGDSGNTIYF. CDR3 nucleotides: TGTGCCAGCAGTGCCAGGTCCGGGGACTCTGGAAACACCATATATTTT.

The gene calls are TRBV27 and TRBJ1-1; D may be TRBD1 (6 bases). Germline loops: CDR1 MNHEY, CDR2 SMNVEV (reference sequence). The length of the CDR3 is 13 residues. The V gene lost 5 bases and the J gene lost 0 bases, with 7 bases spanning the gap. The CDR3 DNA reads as TGTGCCAGCAGTACAGGGCTGAACACTGAAGCTTTCTTT. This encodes CASSTGLNTEAFF.

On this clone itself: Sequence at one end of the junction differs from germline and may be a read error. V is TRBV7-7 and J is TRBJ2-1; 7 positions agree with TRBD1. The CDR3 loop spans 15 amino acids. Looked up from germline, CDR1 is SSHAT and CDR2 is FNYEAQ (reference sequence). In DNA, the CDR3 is TGTGCTAGCAGCTTAAATCCAGGGGGAAACAATGAGCAGTTCTTC. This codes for CASSLNPGGNNEQFF.

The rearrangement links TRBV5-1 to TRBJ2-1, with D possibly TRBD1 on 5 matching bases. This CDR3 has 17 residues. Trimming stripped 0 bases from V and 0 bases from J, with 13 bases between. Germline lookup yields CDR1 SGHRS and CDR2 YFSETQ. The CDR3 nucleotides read TGCGCCAGCAGCTTGGCCTCTATCAGGGCCTCCTACAATGAGCAGTTCTTC. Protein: CASSLASIRASYNEQFF. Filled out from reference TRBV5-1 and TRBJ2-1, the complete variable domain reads KAGVTQTPRYLIKTRGQQVTLSCSPISGHRSVSWYQQTPGQGLQFLFEYFSETQRNKGNFPGRFSGRQFSNSRSEMNVSTLELGDSALYLCASSLASIRASYNEQFFGPGTRLTVL.

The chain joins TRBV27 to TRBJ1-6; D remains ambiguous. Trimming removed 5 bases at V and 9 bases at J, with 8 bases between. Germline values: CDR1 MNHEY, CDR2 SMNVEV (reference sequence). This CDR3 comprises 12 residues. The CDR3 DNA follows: TGTGCCAGCAGTCTCGAGGGTTCACCCCTCCACTTT. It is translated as CASSLEGSPLHF.

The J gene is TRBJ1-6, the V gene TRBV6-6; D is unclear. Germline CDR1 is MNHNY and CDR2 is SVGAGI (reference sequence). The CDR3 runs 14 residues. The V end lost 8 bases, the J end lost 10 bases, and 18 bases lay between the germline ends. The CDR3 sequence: CASWRENTASPLHF. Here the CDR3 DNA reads TGTGCCAGCTGGCGGGAGAATACCGCGTCACCCCTCCACTTT.

Here the CDR3 reads CASSPGQYGTEAFF. The CDR3 region has the DNA TGTGCCAGCAGCCCCGGACAGTACGGAACTGAAGCTTTCTTT. V and J are TRBV7-3 and TRBJ1-1; TRBD1 might be the D (6 bases). Germline CDR1 reads SGHTA; CDR2 reads FQGTGA. The CDR3 is 14 amino acids. The ends were cut back, 5 bases at V and 5 bases at J, with 15 bases in the middle.

The CDR3 region is CASSSDRPNEKLFF. The CDR3 region has the DNA TGTGCCAGCAGCTCGGACAGGCCTAATGAAAAACTGTTTTTT. This chain uses TRBV7-6 with TRBJ1-4; TRBD1 agrees at 7 bases. The CDR3 extends over 14 amino acids. V lost 4 bases to trimming and J lost 3 bases; unmatched junction nucleotides: 2. The V gene's germline CDR1 is SGHVS and CDR2 FNYEAQ.

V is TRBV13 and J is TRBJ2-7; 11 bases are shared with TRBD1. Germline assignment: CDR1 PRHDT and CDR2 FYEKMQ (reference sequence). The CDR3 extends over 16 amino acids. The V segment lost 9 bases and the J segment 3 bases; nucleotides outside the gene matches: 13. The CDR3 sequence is CASVSAGQGGIYEQYF. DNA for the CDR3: TGTGCCAGTGTTAGCGCGGGACAGGGGGGAATCTACGAGCAGTACTTC.

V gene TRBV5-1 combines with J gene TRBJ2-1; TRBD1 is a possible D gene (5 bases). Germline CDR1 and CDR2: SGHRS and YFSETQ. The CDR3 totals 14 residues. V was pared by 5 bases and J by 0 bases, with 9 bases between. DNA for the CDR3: TGCGCCAGCAGGCAGGGTATCTCCTACAATGAGCAGTTCTTC. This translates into CASRQGISYNEQFF.

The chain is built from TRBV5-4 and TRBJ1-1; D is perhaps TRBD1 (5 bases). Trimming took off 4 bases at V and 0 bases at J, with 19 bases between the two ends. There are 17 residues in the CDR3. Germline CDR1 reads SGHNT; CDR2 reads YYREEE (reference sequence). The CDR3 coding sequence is TGTGCCAGCAGCCCCCCTCCCCACAGGTCTTTGAACACTGAAGCTTTCTTT. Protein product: CASSPPPHRSLNTEAFF.

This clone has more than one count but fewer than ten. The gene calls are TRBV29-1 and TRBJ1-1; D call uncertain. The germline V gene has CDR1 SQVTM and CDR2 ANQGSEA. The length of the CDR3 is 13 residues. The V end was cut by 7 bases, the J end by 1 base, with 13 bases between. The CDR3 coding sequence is TGCAGCGCAGGTCGGCAGGAGAACACTGAAGCTTTCTTT. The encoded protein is CSAGRQENTEAFF.

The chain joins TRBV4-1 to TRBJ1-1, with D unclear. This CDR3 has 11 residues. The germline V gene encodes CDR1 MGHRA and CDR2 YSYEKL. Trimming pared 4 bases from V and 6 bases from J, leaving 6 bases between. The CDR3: CASSLGSEAFF. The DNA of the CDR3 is TGCGCCAGCAGCCTTGGCTCTGAAGCTTTCTTT.

The CDR3 loop reads CATSRGTSGRYNEQFF. The CDR3 DNA follows: TGTGCCACCAGCAGGGGGACTAGCGGGAGGTACAATGAGCAGTTCTTC. The V call is TRBV15, the J call TRBJ2-1; 15 nucleotides line up with TRBD2. The V segment lost 3 bases and the J segment 4 bases; nucleotides outside the gene matches: 1. CDR1 LNHNV and CDR2 YYDKDF come from the germline V gene (reference sequence). The CDR3 totals 16 residues.

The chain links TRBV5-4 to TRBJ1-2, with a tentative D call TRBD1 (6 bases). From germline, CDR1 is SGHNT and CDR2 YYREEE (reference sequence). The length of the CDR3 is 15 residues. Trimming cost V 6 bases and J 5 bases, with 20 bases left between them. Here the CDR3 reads CASTHAAGEAYGYTF. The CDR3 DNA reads TGTGCCAGCACCCACGCGGCAGGGGAAGCATATGGCTACACCTTC.

The DNA for the CDR3 is TGTGCCAGCAGTTTAGGGACAGGAATACGAGAGCAGTACTTC. This codes for CASSLGTGIREQYF. V gene TRBV28 combines with J gene TRBJ2-7; TRBD1 aligns across 8 bases. Germline values: CDR1 MDHEN, CDR2 SYDVKM. With V trimmed by 2 bases and J by 7 bases, 7 bases remained unmatched. The CDR3 length is 14 residues.

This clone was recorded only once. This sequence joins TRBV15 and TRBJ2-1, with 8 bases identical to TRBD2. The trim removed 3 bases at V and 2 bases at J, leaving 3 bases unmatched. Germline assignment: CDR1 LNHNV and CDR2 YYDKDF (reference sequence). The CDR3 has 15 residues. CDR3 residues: CATSSGGAAYNEQFF. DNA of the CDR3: TGTGCCACCAGCAGCGGGGGGGCCGCCTACAATGAGCAGTTCTTC.

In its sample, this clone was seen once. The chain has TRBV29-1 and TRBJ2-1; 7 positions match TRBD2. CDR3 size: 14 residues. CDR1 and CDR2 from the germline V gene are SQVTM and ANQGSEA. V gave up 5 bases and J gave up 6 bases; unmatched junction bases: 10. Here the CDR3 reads CSVYPGLHANEQFF. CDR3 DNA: TGCAGCGTTTACCCGGGACTACACGCCAATGAGCAGTTCTTC.

CDR3 sequence reads: CASSLEVDRGRHYEQYF. For the CDR3, the DNA is TGTGCCAGCAGCTTAGAAGTGGACAGGGGGCGACACTACGAGCAGTACTTC. The rearrangement links TRBV7-6 to TRBJ2-7, with 11 bases that match TRBD1. Germline V lookup: CDR1 SGHVS, CDR2 FNYEAQ. With V trimmed by 1 base and J by 3 bases, 8 bases remained unmatched. CDR3 length: 17 amino acids.

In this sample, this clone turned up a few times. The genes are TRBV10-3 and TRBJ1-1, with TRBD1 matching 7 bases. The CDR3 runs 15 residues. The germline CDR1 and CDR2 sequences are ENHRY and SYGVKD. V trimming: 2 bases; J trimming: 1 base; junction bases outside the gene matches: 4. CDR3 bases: TGTGCCATCAGTGAGGTCGGGACAGCGAACACTGAAGCTTTCTTT. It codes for CAISEVGTANTEAFF.

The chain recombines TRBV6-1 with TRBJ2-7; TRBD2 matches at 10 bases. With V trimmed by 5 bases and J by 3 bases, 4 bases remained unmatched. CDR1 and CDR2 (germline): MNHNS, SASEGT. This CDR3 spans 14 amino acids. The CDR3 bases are TGTGCCAGCAGTCCCCTAGCGGGAGTCTACGAGCAGTACTTC. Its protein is CASSPLAGVYEQYF.

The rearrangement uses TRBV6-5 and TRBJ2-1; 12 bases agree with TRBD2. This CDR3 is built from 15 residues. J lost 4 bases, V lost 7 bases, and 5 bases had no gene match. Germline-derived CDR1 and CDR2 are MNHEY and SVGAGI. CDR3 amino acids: CASTNGLAGYNEQFF. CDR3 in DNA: TGTGCCAGCACCAACGGACTAGCGGGATACAATGAGCAGTTCTTC.